This T cell receptor (beta chain) stems from a study of shared clonotypes between healthy human individuals. Measured with immunoSEQ multiplex PCR; TCRdb has only the in-frame clones, and not every one. The sample carries approximately 2,000,000 clones, under 95% recorded once. Germline values: CDR1 KGHSH, CDR2 LQKENI. CDR3 length equals 13 residues. V was trimmed by 2 bases and J by 4 bases, leaving 7 bases between them. In this sample, this clone turned up once. The sample holds other DNA sequences that translate to the same CDR3. This TCR was sampled from a man between 18 and 29 years old in good health. Some clones in this sample may be carry-over from other donors' samples. This sequence joins TRBV18 and TRBJ2-3; tentatively, D is TRBD1 (5 bases). The sample consisted of naive CD4+ T cells from PBMCs. Stated subset: CD45RA+ positively selected. The CDR3: CASSPGAADTQYF. For the CDR3, the DNA is TGTGCCAGCTCACCAGGGGCGGCAGATACGCAGTATTTT.